This T cell receptor beta chain was sequenced in a study of blood T cell repertoires in COVID-19. Overall study: Researchers got acute and convalescent COVID-19 samples from the United States, Italy and Spain. The cDNA or gDNA used as material had been derived from T cells, B-cell-depleted T cells, or PBMCs.

Participant age was about 18 to 100 years, and participants resided in fewer than 25 US areas. Some clones are missing from TCRdb's copy, which holds only in-frame ones; the method was immunoSEQ multiplex PCR. The repertoire includes 190,000 or so clones, approximately 88% of them detected once, and under 13% sits in the top ten. This clone was seen just once. J lost 6 bases, V lost 8 bases, and 7 bases had no gene match. The CDR3 runs to 13 residues. Germline V gene data show CDR1 as SNHLY and CDR2 as FYNNEI. V is TRBV2 and J is TRBJ1-2; 9 positions match TRBD1. The receptor was derived from a man aged 18 to 30 with acute COVID-19. Sequenced material: PBMCs or T cells enriched from blood (not recorded which). CDR3 in DNA: TGTGCCAGCTTCACAGGGGGCGCACATGGCTACACCTTC. It is translated as CASFTGGAHGYTF. The whole variable domain, remainder taken from reference TRBV2 and TRBJ1-2, is EPEVTQTPSHQVTQMGQEVILRCVPISNHLYFYWYRQILGQKVEFLVSFYNNEISEKSEIFDDQFSVERPDGSNFTLKIRSTKLEDSAMYFCASFTGGAHGYTFGSGTRLTVV.